This passage covers 14 T cell receptor beta chains from one sample sequenced in a study of blood T cell repertoires in COVID-19 (dated by TCRdb to between 2020 and 2021). Libraries came from the immunoSEQ multiplex PCR assay. As stored in TCRdb, this immuneACCESS dataset retains in-frame rearrangements with V and J assigned. A fraction of the clones does not appear; measured against another copy, unresolved V genes explain less than half of the discrepancy, and the remainder lacks a known reason. Counted in this sample were about 300,000 clones; under 90% of them appeared once. Together, the top ten hold about 4.6% of the sample. The sample comprised PBMCs or T cells enriched from blood (not recorded which). The receptors come from a man aged 30 to 45 who had recovered from COVID-19.

This clone was detected only once. The chain is built from TRBV28 and TRBJ1-2; 11 bases fit TRBD1. From germline, CDR1 is MDHEN and CDR2 SYDVKM. The CDR3 is 14 residues long. V lost 8 bases and J lost 7; bases outside the gene matches: 9. In DNA, the CDR3 is TGTGCCAGCCGCGGGACAGGGGGAACCCTTGGCTACACCTTC. Its protein is CASRGTGGTLGYTF.

This clone was seen only a few times. The chain carries TRBV2 and TRBJ1-5, with D possibly matching TRBD1 (5 bases). This CDR3 region has 15 residues. V was trimmed by 6 bases and J by 6 bases, leaving 18 bases between them. CDR1 is SNHLY, CDR2 FYNNEI, per germline. The CDR3 here is CASRAVVGRGQPQHF. Here the CDR3 DNA reads TGTGCCAGCAGGGCGGTGGTGGGGCGGGGTCAGCCCCAGCATTTT.

This chain links TRBV6-2 or TRBV6-3 with TRBJ1-2, with 8 positions matching TRBD1. V lost 0 bases and J lost 7; bases outside the gene matches: 10. Germline V lookup: CDR1 MNHEY, CDR2 SVGEGT. The CDR3 covers 16 residues. CDR3 nucleotides: TGTGCCAGCAGTTACTCGAGTATACGGACAGGGTCTGGCTACACCTTC. Its translation is CASSYSSIRTGSGYTF.

The chain is built from TRBV18 and TRBJ1-2; TRBD1 matches at 7 bases. Germline V gene data show CDR1 as KGHSH and CDR2 as LQKENI. The trim removed 0 bases at V and 5 bases at J, leaving 3 bases unmatched. The CDR3 loop spans 14 amino acids. The CDR3 DNA is TGTGCCAGCTCACCACCCGGCAGGGGGTATGGCTACACCTTC. Translation gives CASSPPGRGYGYTF.

The chain joins TRBV14 to TRBJ2-6; a possible D gene is TRBD1 (6 bases). In germline, CDR1 is SGHDN, CDR2 FVKESK. Trimming removed 5 bases from V and 2 bases from J, with 16 bases in between. The length of the CDR3 is 17 residues. CDR3 region: CASSSFMGAPGANVLTF. The CDR3 region has the DNA TGTGCCAGCAGCTCATTTATGGGGGCCCCTGGGGCCAACGTCCTGACTTTC.

The chain has TRBV19 and TRBJ2-1; 9 bases fit TRBD2. The CDR3 loop spans 15 amino acids. Germline CDR1 is LNHDA and CDR2 is SQIVND (reference sequence). The V gene end was trimmed by 3 bases and the J gene end by 8 bases; junction bases not matched to a gene: 8. The CDR3 region has the DNA TGTGCCAGTAGTATTTTTTCTAGCGGGAACGATGAGCAGTTCTTC. Its translation is CASSIFSSGNDEQFF.

The genes are TRBV24-1 and TRBJ2-7, with 9 bases identical to TRBD2. With V trimmed by 7 bases and J by 6 bases, 9 bases remained unmatched. CDR3 length: 14 residues. Per the germline V gene, CDR1 is KGHDR and CDR2 is SFDVKD. CDR3 sequence: CATSPHSGSGEQYF. The CDR3 coding sequence is TGTGCCACCAGCCCCCATAGCGGGAGCGGCGAGCAGTACTTC.

The chain carries TRBV27 and TRBJ2-7; the match to TRBD1 covers 7 bases. Germline CDR1 reads MNHEY; CDR2 reads SMNVEV (reference sequence). This CDR3 has 15 amino acids. V was clipped by 2 bases and J by 0 bases; unmatched bases: 4. The CDR3 sequence is CASSLNRGYSYEQYF. The CDR3 coding sequence is TGTGCCAGCAGTTTAAACAGGGGCTACTCCTACGAGCAGTACTTC.

The J gene is TRBJ2-7, the V gene TRBV24-1, with D maybe TRBD1 (5 bases). Germline CDR1 reads KGHDR; CDR2 reads SFDVKD. The CDR3 is 11 residues long. The V end lost 2 bases, the J end lost 12 bases, and 10 bases lay between the germline ends. CDR3 sequence reads: CATSDSAGSYF. The CDR3 DNA follows: TGTGCCACCAGTGATTCGGCAGGGTCGTACTTC.

V is TRBV27 and J is TRBJ1-5; D perhaps matches TRBD1 (5 bases). The CDR3 sequence is 17 residues long. The germline V gene encodes CDR1 MNHEY and CDR2 SMNVEV (reference sequence). Trimming pared 5 bases from V and 1 base from J, leaving 18 bases between. The CDR3: CASSLRPGLRSNQPQHF. In nucleotides, the CDR3 is TGTGCCAGCAGTCTAAGGCCAGGGTTAAGGAGCAATCAGCCCCAGCATTTT.

V gene TRBV6-5 combines with J gene TRBJ2-7; D is unclear. The V end lost 0 bases, the J end lost 0 bases, and 6 bases lay between the germline ends. Germline CDR1 MNHEY, CDR2 SVGAGI. The CDR3 extends over 14 amino acids. CDR3 bases: TGTGCCAGCAGTTACTCCAGGCTCTCCTACGAGCAGTACTTC. This encodes CASSYSRLSYEQYF.

V is TRBV19 and J is TRBJ1-6; D perhaps matches TRBD1 (5 bases). Between the trimmed V and J ends, which lost 8 bases and 6 bases, there was a span of 14 bases. Germline V gene data show CDR1 as LNHDA and CDR2 as SQIVND (reference sequence). This CDR3 is built from 14 residues. The CDR3 here is CASDGGLINSPLHF. The CDR3 region has the DNA TGTGCCAGTGACGGGGGTTTGATTAATTCACCCCTCCACTTT.

The chain joins TRBV11-3 to TRBJ2-2; the D gene is possibly TRBD2 (5 bases). From germline, CDR1 is SGHNT and CDR2 YENEEA. This CDR3 is 18 amino acids long. Trimming removed 1 base at V and 2 bases at J, with 17 bases between. In DNA, the CDR3 is TGTGCCAGCAGCTTAGTTTGGCGGGCGGGCAGAAACACCGGGGAGCTGTTTTTT. It encodes CASSLVWRAGRNTGELFF.

This chain connects TRBV4-2 to TRBJ2-5; 7 bases are a match to TRBD2. CDR1 is LGHNA, CDR2 YNFKEQ, per germline. V lost 1 base to trimming and J lost 4 bases; unmatched junction nucleotides: 0. The CDR3 has 13 residues. CDR3 in amino acids: CASSQGTRETQYF. CDR3 in DNA: TGTGCCAGCAGCCAAGGGACTAGAGAGACCCAGTACTTC.